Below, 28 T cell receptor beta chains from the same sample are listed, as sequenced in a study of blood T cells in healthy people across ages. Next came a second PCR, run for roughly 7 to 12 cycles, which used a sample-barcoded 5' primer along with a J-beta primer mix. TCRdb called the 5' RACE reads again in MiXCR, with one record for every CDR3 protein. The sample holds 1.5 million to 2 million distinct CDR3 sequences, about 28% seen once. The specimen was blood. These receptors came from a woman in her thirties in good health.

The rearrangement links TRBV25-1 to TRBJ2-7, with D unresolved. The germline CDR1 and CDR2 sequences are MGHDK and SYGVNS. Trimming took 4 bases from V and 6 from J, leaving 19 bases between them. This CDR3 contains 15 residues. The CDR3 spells CASSAARFSLPEQYF. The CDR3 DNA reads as TGTGCCAGCAGTGCAGCCAGGTTTTCCCTACCCGAGCAGTACTTC.

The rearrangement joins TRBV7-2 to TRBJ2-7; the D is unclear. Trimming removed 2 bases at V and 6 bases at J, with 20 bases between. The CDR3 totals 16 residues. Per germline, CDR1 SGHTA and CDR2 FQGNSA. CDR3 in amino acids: CASSLFRALQCGEQYF. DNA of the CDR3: TGTGCCAGCAGCTTATTCCGGGCCCTACAGTGCGGCGAGCAGTACTTC. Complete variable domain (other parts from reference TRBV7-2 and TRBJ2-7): GAGVSQSPSNKVTEKGKDVELRCDPISGHTALYWYRQSLGQGLEFLIYFQGNSAPDKSGLPSDRFSAERTGGSVSTLTIQRTQQEDSAVYLCASSLFRALQCGEQYFGPGTRLTVT.

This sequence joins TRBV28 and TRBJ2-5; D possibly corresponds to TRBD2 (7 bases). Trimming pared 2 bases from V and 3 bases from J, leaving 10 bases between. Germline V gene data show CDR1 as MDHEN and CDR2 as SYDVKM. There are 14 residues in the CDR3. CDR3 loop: CASSLGGAKETQYF. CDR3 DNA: TGTGCCAGCAGTTTAGGGGGGGCTAAAGAGACCCAGTACTTC.

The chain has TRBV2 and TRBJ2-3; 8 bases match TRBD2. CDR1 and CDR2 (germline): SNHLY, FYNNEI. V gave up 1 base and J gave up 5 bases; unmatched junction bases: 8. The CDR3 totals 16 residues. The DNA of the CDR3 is TGTGCCAGCAGTGAAGAGGCGATAGCGGGGTTAGATACGCAGTATTTT. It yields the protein CASSEEAIAGLDTQYF.

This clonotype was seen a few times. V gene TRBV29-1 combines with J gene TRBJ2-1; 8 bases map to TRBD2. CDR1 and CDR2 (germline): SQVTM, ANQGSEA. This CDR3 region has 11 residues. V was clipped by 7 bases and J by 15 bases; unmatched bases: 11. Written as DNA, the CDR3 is TGCAGCGCCCGTGCCAGCGGGAGTTTGTTCTTC. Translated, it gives CSARASGSLFF.

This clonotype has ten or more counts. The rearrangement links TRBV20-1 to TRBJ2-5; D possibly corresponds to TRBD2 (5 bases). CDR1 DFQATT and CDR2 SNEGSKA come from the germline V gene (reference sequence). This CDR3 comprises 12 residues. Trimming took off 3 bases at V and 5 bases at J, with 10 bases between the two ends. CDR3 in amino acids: CSASGGSETQYF. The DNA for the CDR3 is TGCAGTGCTAGCGGCGGGTCGGAGACCCAGTACTTC.

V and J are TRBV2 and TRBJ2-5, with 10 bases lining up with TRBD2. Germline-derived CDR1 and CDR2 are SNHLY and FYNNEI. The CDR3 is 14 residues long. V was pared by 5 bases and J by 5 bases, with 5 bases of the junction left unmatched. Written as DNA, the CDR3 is TGTGCCAGCAGTATACTAGCGGGGCTGGAGACCCAGTACTTC. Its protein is CASSILAGLETQYF.

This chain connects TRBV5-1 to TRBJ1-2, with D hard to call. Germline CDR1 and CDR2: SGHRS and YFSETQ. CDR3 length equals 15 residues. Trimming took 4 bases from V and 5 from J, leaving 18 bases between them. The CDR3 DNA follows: TGCGCCAGCAGCCCAGGACCGACCGAGAGTTATGGCTACACCTTC. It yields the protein CASSPGPTESYGYTF.

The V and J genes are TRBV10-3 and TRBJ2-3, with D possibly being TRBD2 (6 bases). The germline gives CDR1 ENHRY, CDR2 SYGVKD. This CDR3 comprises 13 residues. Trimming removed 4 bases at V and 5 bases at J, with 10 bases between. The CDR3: CAISASEGDTQYF. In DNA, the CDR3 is TGTGCCATCAGTGCTAGCGAGGGAGATACGCAGTATTTT.

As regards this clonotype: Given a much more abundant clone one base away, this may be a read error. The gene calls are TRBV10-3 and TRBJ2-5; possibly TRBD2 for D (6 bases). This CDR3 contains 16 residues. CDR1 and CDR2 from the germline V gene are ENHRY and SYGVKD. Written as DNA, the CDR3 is TGTACCATCAGTGAGTCTGGGGCGGCCTCCGGGGGGACCCAGTACTTC. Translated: CTISESGAASGGTQYF.

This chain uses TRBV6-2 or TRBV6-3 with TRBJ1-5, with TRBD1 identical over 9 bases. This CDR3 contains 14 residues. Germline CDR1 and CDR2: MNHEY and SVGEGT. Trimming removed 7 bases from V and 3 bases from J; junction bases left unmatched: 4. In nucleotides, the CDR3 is TGTGCCAGCACCGGGACAGGGCTCAATCAGCCCCAGCATTTT. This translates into CASTGTGLNQPQHF.

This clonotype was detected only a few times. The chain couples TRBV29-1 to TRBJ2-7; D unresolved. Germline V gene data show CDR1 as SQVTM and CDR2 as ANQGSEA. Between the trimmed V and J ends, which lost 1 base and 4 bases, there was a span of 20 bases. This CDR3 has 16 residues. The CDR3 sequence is CSVEGPRLGREYEQYF. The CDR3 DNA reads TGCAGCGTTGAAGGTCCCCGCCTAGGCAGAGAGTACGAGCAGTACTTC.

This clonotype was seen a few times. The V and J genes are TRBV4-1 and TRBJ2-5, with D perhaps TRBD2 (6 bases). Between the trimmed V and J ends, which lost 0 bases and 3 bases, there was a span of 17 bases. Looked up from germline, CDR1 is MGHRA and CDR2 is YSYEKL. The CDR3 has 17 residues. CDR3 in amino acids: CASSQDPGRGSKETQYF. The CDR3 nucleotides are TGCGCCAGCAGCCAAGATCCAGGGCGGGGCTCCAAAGAGACCCAGTACTTC.

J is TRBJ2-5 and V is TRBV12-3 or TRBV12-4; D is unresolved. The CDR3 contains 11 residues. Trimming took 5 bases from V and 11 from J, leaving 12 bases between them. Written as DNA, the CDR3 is TGTGCCAGCAGTGGAGAGTTACGGCAGTACTTC. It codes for CASSGELRQYF.

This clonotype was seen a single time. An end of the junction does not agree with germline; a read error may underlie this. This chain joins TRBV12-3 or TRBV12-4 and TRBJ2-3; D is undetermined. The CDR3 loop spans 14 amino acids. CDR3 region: CASSRLGSTDMQYF. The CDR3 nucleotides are TGTGCCAGCAGTAGATTAGGTAGCACAGATATGCAGTATTTT.

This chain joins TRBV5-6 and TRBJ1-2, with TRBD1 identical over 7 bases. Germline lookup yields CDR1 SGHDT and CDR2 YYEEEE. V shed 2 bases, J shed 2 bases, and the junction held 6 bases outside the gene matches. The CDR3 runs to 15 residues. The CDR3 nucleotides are TGTGCCAGCAGCTTATATGACAGGGAAAACTATGGCTACACCTTC. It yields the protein CASSLYDRENYGYTF.

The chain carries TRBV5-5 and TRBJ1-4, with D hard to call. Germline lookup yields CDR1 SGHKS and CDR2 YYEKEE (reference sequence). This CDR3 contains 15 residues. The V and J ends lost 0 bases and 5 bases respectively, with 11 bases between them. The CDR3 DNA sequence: TGTGCCAGCAGCTTGGCCGGCCAGGTCAATGAAAAACTGTTTTTT. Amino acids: CASSLAGQVNEKLFF.

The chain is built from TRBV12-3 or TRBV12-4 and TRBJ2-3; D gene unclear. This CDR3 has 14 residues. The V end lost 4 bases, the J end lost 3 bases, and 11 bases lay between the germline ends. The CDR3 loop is CASSSGAETDTQYF. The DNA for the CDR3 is TGTGCCAGCAGTTCCGGAGCCGAGACAGATACGCAGTATTTT.

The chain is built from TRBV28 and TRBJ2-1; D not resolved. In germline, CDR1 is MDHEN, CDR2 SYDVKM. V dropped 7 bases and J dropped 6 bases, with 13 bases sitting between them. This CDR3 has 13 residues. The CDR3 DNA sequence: TGTGCCAGCAATACTGGAACGCGCAATGAGCAGTTCTTC. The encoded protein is CASNTGTRNEQFF. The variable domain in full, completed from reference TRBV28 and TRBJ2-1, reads DVKVTQSSRYLVKRTGEKVFLECVQDMDHENMFWYRQDPGLGLRLIYFSYDVKMKEKGDIPEGYSVSREKKERFSLILESASTNQTSMYLCASNTGTRNEQFFGPGTRLTVL.

In DNA, the CDR3 is TGCAGTGCTAGAGTCCCGGGACTGGGTTGGTATGAGCAGTTCTTC. Its protein product is CSARVPGLGWYEQFF. The chain has TRBV20-1 and TRBJ2-1; the D gene is possibly TRBD2 (6 bases). V lost 1 base, J lost 8 bases, and 18 bases lay in between. CDR1 is DFQATT and CDR2 is SNEGSKA in the germline V gene (reference sequence). CDR3 length equals 15 residues.

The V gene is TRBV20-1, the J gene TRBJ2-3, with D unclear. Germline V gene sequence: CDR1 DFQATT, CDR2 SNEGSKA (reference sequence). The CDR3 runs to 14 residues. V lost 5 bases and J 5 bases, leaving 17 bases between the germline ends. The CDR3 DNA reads TGCAGTGCTTACATGTCTGGGGTAATAGATACGCAGTATTTT. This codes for CSAYMSGVIDTQYF.

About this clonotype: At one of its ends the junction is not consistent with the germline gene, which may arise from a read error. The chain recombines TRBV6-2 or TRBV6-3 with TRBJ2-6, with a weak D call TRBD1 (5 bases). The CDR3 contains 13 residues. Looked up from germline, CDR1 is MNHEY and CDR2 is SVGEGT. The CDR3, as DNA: TGTGCCAGTGATCTCTCTGGGGCCAACGTCCGGACTTTC. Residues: CASDLSGANVRTF.

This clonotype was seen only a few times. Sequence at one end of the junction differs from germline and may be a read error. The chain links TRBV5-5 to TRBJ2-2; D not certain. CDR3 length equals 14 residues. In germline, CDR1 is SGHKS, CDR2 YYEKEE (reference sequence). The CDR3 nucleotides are TGTGCCAACAGCTACACACCTAACACCGGGGAGCTGTTTTTT. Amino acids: CANSYTPNTGELFF. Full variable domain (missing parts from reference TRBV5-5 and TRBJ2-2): DAGVTQSPTHLIKTRGQQVTLRCSPISGHKSVSWYQQVLGQGPQFIFQYYEKEERGRGNFPDRFSARQFPNYSSELNVNALLLGDSALYLCANSYTPNTGELFFGEGSRLTVL.

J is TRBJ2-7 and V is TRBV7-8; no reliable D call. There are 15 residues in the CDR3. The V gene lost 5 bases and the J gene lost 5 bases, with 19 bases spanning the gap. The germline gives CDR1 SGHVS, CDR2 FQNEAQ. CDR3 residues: CASSGPAVVKDEQYF. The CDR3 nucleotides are TGTGCCAGCAGCGGCCCTGCAGTGGTTAAGGACGAGCAGTACTTC.

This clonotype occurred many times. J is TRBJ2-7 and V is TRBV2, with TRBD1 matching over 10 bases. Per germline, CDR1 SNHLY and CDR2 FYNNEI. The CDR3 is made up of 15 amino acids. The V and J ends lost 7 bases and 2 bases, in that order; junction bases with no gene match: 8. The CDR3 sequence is CASIPTGTGAYEQYF. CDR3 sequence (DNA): TGTGCCAGCATTCCAACCGGGACAGGGGCCTACGAGCAGTACTTC.

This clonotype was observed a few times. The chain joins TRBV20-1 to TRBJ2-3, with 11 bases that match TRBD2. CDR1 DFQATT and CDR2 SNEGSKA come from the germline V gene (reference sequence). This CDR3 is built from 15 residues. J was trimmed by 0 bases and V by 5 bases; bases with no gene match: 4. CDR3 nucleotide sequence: TGCAGTGCTGCTAGCGGGGGGATCAGCACAGATACGCAGTATTTT. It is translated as CSAASGGISTDTQYF.

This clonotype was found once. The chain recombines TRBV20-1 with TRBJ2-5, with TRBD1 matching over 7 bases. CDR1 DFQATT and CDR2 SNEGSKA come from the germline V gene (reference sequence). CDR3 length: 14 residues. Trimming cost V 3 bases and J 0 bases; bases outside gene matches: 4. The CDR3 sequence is CSASKGADQETQYF. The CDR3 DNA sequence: TGCAGTGCTAGCAAGGGGGCCGACCAAGAGACCCAGTACTTC.

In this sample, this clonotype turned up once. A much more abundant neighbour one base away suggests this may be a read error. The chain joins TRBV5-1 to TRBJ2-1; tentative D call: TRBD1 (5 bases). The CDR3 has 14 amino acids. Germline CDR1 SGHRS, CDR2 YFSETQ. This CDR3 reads CASARLGESNGQFF. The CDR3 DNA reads TGCGCCAGCGCTCGGTTAGGGGAAAGCAATGGGCAGTTCTTC.